One T cell receptor (beta chain) is described in this entry. Its antigen is unknown. This sample is drawn from a study of CD8+ T cells in alopecia areata. The study's findings and limits: Many expanded lesional clones persisted in scalp and blood during tofacitinib.

In germline, CDR1 is GTSNPN, CDR2 SVGIG (reference sequence). The CDR3 contains 11 residues. V was clipped by 3 bases and J by 8 bases, with 10 bases between them. Treatment in this sample: oral pan-JAK inhibitor, 5-10 mg twice daily. Extracted RNA was reverse transcribed, and the resulting cDNA served as sequencing template. Some clones are missing from TCRdb's copy, which holds only in-frame ones; the method was immunoSEQ multiplex PCR. The sample yields around 160,000 clones, roughly 60% seen once. The source was CD4+ T cells sorted from blood, collected at week 24, from a patient treated with tofacitinib. The source is a human donor with alopecia areata. The chain couples TRBV30 to TRBJ1-2, with D maybe TRBD1 (5 bases). The CDR3 DNA reads as TGTGCCTGGAGAACAGGTTCAGGCTACACCTTC. It translates to CAWRTGSGYTF.